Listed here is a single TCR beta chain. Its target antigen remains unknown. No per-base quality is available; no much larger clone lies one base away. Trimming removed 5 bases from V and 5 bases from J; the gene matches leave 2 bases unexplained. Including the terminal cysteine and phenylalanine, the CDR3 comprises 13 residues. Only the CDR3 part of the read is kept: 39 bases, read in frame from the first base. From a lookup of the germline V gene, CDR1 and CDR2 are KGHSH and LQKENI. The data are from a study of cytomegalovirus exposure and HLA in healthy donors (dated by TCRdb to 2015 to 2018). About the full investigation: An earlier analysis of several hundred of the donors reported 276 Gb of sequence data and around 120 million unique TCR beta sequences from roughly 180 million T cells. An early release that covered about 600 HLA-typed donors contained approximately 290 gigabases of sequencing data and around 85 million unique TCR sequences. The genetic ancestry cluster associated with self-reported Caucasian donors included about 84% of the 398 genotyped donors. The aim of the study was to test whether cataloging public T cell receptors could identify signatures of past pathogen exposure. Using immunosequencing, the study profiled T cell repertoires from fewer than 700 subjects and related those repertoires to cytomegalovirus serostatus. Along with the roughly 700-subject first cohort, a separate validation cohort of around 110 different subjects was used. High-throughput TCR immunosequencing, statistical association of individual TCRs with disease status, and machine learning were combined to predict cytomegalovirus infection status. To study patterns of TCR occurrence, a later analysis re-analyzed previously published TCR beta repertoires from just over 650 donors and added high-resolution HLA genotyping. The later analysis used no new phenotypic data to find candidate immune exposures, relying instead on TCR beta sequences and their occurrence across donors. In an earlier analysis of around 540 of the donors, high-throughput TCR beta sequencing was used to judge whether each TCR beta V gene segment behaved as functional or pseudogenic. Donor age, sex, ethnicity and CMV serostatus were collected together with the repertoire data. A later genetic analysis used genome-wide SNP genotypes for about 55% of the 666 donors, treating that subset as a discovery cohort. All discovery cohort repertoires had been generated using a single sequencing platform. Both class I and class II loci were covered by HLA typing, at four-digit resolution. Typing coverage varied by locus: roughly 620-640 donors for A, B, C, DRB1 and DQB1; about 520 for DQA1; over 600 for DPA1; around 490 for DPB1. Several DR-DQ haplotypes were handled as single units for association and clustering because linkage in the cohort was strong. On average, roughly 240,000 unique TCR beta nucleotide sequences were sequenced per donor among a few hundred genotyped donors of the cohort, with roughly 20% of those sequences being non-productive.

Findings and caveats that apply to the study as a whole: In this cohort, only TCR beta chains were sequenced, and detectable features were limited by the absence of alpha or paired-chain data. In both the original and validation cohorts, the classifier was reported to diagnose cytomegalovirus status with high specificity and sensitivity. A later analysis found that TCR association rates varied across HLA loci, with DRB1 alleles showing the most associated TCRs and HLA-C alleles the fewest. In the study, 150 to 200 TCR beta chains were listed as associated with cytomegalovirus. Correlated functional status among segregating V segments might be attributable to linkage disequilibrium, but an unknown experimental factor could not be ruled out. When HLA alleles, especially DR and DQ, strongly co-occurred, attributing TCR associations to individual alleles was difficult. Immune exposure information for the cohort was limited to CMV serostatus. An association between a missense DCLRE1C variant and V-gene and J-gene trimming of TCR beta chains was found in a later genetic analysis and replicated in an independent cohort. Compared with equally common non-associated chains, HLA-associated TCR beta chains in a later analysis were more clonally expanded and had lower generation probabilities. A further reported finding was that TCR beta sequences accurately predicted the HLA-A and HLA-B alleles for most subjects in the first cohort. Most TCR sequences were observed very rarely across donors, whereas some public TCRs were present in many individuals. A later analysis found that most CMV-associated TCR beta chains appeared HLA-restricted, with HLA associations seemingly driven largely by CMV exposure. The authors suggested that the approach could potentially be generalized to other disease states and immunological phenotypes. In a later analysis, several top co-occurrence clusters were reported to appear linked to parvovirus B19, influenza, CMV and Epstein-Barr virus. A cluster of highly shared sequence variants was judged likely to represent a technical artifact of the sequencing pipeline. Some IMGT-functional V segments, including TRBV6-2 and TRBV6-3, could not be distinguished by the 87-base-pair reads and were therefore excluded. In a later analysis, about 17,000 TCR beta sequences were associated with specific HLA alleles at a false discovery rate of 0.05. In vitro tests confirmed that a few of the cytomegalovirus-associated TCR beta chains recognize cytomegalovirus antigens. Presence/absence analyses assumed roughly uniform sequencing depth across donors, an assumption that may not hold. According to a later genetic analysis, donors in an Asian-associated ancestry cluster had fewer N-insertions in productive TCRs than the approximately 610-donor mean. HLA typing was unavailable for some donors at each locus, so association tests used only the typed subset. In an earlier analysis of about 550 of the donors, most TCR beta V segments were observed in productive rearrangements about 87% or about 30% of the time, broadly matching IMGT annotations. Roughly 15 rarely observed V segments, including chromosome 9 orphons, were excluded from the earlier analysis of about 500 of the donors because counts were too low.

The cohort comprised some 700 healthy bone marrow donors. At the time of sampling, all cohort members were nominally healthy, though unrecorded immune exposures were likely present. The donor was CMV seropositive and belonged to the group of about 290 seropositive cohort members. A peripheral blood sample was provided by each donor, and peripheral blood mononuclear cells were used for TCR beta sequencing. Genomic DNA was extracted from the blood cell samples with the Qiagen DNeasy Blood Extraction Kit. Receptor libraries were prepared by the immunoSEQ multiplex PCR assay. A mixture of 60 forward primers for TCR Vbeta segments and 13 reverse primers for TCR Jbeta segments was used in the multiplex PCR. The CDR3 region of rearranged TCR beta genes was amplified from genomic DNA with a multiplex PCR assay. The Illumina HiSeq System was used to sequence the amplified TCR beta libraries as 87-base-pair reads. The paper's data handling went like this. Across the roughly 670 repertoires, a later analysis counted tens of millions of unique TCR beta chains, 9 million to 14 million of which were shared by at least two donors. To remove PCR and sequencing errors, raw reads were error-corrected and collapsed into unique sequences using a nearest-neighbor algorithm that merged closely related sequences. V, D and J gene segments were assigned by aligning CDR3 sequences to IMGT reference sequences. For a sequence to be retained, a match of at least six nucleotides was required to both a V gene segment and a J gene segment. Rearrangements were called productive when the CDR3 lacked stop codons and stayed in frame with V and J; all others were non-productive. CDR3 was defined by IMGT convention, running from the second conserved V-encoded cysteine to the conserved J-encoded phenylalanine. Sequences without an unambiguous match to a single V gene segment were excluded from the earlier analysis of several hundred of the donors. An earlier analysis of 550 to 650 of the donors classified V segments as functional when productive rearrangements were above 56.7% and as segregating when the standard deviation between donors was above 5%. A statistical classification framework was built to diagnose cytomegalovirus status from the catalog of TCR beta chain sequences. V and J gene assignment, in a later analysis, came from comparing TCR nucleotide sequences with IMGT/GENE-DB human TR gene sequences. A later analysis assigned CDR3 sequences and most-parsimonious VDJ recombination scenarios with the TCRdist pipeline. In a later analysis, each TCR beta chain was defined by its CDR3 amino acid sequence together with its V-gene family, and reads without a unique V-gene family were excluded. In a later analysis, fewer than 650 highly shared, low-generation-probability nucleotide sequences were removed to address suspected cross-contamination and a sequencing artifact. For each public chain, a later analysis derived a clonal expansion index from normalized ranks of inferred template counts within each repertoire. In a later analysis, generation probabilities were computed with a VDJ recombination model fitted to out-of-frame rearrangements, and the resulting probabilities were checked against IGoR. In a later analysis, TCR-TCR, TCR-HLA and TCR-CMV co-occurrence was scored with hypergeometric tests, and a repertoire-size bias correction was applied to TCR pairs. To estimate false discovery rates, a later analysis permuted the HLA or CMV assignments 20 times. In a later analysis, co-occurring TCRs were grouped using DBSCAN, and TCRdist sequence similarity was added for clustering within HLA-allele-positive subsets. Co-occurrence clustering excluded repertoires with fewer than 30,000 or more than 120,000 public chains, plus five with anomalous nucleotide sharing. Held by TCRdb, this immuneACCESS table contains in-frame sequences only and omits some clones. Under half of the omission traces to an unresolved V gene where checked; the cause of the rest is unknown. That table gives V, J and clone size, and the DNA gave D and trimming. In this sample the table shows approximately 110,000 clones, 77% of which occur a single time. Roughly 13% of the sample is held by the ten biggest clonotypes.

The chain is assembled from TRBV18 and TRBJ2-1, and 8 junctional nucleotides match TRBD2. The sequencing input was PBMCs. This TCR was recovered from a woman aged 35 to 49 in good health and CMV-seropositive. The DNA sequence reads TGTGCCAGCTCAGTGACTAGCGACAATGAGCAGTTCTTC. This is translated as CASSVTSDNEQFF.